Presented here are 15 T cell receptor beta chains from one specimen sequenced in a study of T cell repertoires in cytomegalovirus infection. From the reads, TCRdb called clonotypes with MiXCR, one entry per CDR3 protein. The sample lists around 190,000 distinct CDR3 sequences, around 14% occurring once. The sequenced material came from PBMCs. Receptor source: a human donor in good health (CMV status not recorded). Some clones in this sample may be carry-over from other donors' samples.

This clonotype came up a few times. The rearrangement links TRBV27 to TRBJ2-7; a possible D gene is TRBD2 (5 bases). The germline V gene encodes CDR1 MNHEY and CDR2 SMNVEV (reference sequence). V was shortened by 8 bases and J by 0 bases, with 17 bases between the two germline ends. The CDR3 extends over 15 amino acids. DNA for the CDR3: TGTGCCAGCGGGGATTTGGCGGGCTTCTCCTACGAGCAGTACTTC. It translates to CASGDLAGFSYEQYF.

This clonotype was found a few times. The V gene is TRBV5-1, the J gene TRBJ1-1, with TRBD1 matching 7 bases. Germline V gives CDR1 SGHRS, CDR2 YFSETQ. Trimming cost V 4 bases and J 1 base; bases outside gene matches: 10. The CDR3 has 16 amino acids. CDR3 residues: CASSMTGSVGNTEAFF. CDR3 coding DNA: TGCGCCAGCAGCATGACAGGGTCGGTGGGGAACACTGAAGCTTTCTTT.

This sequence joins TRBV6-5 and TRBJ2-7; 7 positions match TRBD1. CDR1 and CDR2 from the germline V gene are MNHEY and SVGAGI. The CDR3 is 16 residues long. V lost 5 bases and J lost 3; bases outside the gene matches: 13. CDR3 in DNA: TGTGCCAGCAGTCCTACGGGACAGTTAGGGGGCTACGAGCAGTACTTC. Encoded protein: CASSPTGQLGGYEQYF.

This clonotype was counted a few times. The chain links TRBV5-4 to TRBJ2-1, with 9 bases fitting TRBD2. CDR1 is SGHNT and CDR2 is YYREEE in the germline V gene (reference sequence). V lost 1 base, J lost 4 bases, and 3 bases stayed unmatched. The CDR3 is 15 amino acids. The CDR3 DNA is TGTGCCAGCAGCTTGCAAACTAGCGGGTACAATGAGCAGTTCTTC. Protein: CASSLQTSGYNEQFF.

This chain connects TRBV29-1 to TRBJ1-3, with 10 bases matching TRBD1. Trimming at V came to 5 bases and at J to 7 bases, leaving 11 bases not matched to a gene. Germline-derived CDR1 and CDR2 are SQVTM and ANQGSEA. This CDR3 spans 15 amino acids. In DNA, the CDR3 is TGCAGCGTTTCCCGGGACAGGGGTGGAGGCAACACCATATATTTT. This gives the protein CSVSRDRGGGNTIYF.

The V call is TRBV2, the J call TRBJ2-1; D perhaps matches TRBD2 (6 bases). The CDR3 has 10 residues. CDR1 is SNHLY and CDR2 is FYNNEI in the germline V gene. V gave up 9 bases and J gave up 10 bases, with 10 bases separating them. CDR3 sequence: CASIGGEQFF. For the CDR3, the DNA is TGTGCCAGTATCGGGGGAGAGCAGTTCTTC.

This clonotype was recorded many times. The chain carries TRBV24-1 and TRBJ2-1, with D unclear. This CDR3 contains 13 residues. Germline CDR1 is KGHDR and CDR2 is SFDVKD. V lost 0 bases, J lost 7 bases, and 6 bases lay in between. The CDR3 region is CATSDLSRNEQFF. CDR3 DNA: TGTGCCACCAGTGATTTGTCAAGGAATGAGCAGTTCTTC.

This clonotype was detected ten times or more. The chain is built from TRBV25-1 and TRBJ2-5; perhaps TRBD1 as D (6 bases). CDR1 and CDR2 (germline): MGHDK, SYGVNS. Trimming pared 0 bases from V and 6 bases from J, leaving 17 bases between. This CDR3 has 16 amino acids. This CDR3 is CASSEYPGQGWKTQYF. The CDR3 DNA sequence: TGTGCCAGCAGTGAATACCCCGGGCAGGGGTGGAAGACCCAGTACTTC. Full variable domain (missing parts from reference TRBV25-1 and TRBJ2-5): EADIYQTPRYLVIGTGKKITLECSQTMGHDKMYWYQQDPGMELHLIHYSYGVNSTEKGDLSSESTVSRIRTEHFPLTLESARPSHTSQYLCASSEYPGQGWKTQYFGPGTRLLVL.

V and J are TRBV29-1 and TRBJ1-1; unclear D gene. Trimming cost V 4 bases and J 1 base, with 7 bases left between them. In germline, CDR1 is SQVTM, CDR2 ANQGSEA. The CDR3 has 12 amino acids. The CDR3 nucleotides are TGCAGCGTTGCCCGGGGGAACACTGAAGCTTTCTTT. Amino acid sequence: CSVARGNTEAFF.

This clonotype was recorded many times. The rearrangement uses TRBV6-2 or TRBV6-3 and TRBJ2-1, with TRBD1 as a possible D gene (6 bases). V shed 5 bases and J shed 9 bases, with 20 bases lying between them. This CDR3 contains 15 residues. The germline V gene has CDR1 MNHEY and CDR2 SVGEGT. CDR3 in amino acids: CASSPNGAGAIEQFF. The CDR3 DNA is TGTGCCAGCAGTCCTAATGGGGCAGGGGCAATTGAGCAGTTCTTC.

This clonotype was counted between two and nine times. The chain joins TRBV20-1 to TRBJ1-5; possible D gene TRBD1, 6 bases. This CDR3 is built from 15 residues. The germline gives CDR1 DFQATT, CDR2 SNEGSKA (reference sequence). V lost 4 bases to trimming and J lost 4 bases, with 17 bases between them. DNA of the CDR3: TGCAGTGCTAACATACAGGGTAATTTGAATCAGCCCCAGCATTTT. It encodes CSANIQGNLNQPQHF.

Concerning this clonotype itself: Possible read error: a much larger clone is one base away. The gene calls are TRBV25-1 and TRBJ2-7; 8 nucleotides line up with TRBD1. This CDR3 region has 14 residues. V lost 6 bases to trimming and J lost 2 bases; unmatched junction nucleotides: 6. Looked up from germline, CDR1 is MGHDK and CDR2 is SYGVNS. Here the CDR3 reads CASRTRTGTYEQYF. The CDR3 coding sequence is TGTGCCAGCAGGACCAGGACAGGGACCTACGAGCAGTACTTC.

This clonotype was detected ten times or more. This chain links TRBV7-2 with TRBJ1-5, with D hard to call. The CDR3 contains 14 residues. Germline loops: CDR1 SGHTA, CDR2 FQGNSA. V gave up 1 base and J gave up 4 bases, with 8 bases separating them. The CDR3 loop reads CASSLGRLNQPQHF. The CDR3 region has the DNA TGTGCCAGCAGCTTAGGGCGGCTAAATCAGCCCCAGCATTTT.

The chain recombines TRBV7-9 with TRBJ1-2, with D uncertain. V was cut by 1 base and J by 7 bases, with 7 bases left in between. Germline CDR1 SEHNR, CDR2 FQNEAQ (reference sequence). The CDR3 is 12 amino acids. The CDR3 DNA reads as TGTGCCAGCAGCTTAGAGACAAGTGGCTACACCTTC. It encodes CASSLETSGYTF.

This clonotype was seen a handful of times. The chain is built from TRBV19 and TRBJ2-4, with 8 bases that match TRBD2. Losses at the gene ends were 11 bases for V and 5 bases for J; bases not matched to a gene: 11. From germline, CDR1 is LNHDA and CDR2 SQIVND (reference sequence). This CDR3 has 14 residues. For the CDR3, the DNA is TGTGCCGCCTCGCGGGGGGACGGGGAAAACATTCAGTACTTC. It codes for CAASRGDGENIQYF.